The source of this TCR beta chain is a study of CD8+CD57+ T cells in acquired aplastic anemia. CDR1 is SNHLY and CDR2 is FYNNEI in the germline V gene. This CDR3 has 14 amino acids. Deletions cut 7 bases from V and 3 bases from J, with 16 bases between. This clonotype occurred many times. Patients included in sequencing had previously demonstrated CD8+CD57+ cell expansion by flow cytometry. Genomic DNA, serving as template, underwent TCR beta VDJ and CDR3 profiling. One entry per CDR3 protein results from TCRdb running MiXCR on the reads. The sample has 150,000 or so distinct CDR3 sequences, 47% seen once; the top ten hold around 2.9%.

The V gene is TRBV2, the J gene TRBJ2-7, with D tentatively TRBD1 or TRBD2 (6 bases each). This receptor was identified in a human donor with aplastic anemia. The specimen was sorted CD4+, CD8+, or CD8+CD57+ T cells (not recorded which) from PBMCs. The CDR3 DNA reads as TGTGCCAGCACGCGGGAACAGGGTGTCTACGAGCAGTACTTC. Its protein product is CASTREQGVYEQYF.